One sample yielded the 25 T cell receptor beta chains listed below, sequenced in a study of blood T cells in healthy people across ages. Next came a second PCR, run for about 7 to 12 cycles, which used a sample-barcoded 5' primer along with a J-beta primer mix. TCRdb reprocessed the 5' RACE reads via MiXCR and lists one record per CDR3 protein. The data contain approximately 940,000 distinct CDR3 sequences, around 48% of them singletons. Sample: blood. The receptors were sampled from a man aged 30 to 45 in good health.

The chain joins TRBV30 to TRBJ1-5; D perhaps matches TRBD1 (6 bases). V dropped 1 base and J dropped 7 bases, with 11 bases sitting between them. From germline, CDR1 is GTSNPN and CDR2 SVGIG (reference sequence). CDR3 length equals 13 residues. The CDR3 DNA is TGTGCCTGGAGTGAGGGACATTTGCAGCCCCAGCATTTT. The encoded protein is CAWSEGHLQPQHF.

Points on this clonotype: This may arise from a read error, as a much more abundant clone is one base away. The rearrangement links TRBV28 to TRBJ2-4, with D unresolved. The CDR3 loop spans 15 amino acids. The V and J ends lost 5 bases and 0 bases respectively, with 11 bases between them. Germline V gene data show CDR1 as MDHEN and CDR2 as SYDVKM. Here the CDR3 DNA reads TGTGCCAGCAGTCCAAGCGAATTAGCCAAAAACATTCAGTACTTC. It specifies CASSPSELAKNIQYF.

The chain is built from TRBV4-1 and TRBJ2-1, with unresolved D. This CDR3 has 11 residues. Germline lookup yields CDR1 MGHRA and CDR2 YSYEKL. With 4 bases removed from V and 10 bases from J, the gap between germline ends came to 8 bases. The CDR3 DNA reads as TGCGCCAGCAGCCGGATCAGGGAGCAGTTCTTC. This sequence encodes CASSRIREQFF.

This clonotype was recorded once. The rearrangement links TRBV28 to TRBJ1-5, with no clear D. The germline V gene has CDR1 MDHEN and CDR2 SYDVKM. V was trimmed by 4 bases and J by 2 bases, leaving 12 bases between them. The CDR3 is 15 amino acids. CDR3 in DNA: TGTGCCAGCAGTTCGGCTTTTTGGGGCAATCAGCCCCAGCATTTT. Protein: CASSSAFWGNQPQHF.

The CDR3 DNA reads TGTGCCAGCAGCCCGAGGACAGCAACCAATGGCTACACCTTC. This sequence encodes CASSPRTATNGYTF. The chain is built from TRBV7-8 and TRBJ1-2, with D tentatively TRBD1 (6 bases). Trimming took off 5 bases at V and 6 bases at J, with 16 bases between the two ends. The CDR3 is 14 residues long. CDR1 SGHVS and CDR2 FQNEAQ come from the germline V gene.

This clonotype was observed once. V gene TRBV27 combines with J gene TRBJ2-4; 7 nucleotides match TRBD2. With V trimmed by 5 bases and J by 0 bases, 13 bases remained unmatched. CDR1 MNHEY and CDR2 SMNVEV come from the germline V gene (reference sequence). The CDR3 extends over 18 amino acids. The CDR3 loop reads CASSPSRDYMVAKNIQYF. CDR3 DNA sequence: TGTGCCAGCAGTCCGTCCCGGGACTATATGGTAGCCAAAAACATTCAGTACTTC.

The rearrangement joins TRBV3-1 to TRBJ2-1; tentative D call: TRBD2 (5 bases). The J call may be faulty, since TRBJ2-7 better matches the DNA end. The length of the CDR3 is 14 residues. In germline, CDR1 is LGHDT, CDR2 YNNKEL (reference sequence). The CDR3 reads CASSQRDYHNEQYF. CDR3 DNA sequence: TGTGCCAGCAGCCAACGAGACTACCACAATGAGCAGTACTTC.

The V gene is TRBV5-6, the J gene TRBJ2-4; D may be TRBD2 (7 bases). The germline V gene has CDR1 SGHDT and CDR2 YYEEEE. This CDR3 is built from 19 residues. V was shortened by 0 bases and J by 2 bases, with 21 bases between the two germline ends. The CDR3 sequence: CASSLEGGGPGRTKNIQYF. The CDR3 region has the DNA TGTGCCAGCAGCTTGGAAGGGGGGGGGCCTGGTCGGACCAAAAACATTCAGTACTTC.

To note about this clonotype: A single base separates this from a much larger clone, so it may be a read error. CDR3 DNA: TGCAGCGGTGCTCCCCAAGAGACCCAGTACTTC. Protein: CSGAPQETQYF. The V and J genes are TRBV29-1 and TRBJ2-5; D ambiguous. Trimming removed 7 bases from V and 1 base from J, with 7 bases in between. The CDR3 runs to 11 residues. Germline V CDR1 and CDR2: SQVTM, ANQGSEA.

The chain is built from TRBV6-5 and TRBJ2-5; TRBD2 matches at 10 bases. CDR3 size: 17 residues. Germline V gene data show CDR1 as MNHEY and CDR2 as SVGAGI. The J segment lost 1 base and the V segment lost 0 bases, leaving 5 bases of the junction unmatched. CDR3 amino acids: CASSYSRLAGVQETQYF. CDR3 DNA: TGTGCCAGCAGTTACTCGAGGCTAGCGGGGGTCCAAGAGACCCAGTACTTC.

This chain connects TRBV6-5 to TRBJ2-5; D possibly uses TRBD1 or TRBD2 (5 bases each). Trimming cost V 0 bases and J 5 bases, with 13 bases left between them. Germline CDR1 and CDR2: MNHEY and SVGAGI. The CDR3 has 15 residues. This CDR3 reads CASSYSRVGQETQYF. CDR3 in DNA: TGTGCCAGCAGTTACTCGAGGGTGGGGCAGGAGACCCAGTACTTC.

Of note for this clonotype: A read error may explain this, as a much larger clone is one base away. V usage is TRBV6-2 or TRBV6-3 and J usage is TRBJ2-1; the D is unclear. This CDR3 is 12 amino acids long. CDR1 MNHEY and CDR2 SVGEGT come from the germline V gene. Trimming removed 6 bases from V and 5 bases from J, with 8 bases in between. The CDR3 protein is CASSRRHNEQFF. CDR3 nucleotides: TGTGCCAGCAGCCGACGGCACAATGAGCAGTTCTTC.

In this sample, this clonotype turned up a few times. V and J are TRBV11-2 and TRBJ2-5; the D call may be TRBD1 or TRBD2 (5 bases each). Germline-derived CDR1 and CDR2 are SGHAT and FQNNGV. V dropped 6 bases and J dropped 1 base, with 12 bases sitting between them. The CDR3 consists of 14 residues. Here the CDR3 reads CASRVWGPQETQYF. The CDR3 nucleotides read TGTGCCAGCAGGGTATGGGGACCCCAAGAGACCCAGTACTTC.

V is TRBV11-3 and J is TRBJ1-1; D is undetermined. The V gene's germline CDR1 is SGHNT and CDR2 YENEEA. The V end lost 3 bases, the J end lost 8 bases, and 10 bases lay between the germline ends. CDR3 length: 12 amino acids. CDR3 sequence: CASSFLDAEAFF. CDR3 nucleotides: TGTGCCAGCAGCTTCTTGGACGCCGAAGCTTTCTTT.

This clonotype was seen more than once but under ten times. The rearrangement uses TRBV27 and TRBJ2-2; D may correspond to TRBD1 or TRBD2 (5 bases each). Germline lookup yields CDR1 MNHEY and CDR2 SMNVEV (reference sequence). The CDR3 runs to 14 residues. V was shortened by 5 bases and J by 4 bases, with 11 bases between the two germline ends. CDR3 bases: TGTGCCAGCAGTCGGGGACGGCTCACCGGGGAGCTGTTTTTT. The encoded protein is CASSRGRLTGELFF.

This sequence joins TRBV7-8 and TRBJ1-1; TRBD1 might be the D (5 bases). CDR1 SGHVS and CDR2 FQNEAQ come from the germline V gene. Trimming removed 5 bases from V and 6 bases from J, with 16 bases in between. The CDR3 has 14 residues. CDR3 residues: CASSLGTQGPEAFF. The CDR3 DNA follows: TGTGCCAGCAGCCTCGGGACCCAGGGTCCTGAAGCTTTCTTT.

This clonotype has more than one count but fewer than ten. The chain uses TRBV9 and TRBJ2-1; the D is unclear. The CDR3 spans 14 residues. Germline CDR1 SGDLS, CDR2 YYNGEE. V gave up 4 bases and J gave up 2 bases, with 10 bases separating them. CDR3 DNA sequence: TGTGCCAGCAGCCCCCAGGACCCCTACAATGAGCAGTTCTTC. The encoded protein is CASSPQDPYNEQFF. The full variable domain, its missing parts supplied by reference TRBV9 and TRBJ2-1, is DSGVTQTPKHLITATGQRVTLRCSPRSGDLSVYWYQQSLDQGLQFLIQYYNGEERAKGNILERFSAQQFPDLHSELNLSSLELGDSALYFCASSPQDPYNEQFFGPGTRLTVL.

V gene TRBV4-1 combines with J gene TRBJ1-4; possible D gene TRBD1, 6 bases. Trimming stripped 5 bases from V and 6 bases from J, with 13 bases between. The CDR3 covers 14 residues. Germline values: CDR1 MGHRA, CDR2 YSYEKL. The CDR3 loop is CASSTPGVDEKLFF. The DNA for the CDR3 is TGCGCCAGCAGCACCCCAGGGGTGGATGAAAAACTGTTTTTT.

The CDR3 DNA reads as TGTGCCAGCAGTTCTCCCACGGGAGGGCCCTACGAGCAGTACTTC. It translates to CASSSPTGGPYEQYF. The chain joins TRBV28 to TRBJ2-7; 8 nucleotides align to TRBD2. This CDR3 spans 15 amino acids. J was trimmed by 2 bases and V by 4 bases; bases with no gene match: 7. Germline values: CDR1 MDHEN, CDR2 SYDVKM.

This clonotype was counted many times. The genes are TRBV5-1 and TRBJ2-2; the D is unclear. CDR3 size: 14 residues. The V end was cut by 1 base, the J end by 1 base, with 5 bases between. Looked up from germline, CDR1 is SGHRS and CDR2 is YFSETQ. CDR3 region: CASSLTLNTGELFF. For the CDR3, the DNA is TGCGCCAGCAGCTTGACCCTGAACACCGGGGAGCTGTTTTTT.

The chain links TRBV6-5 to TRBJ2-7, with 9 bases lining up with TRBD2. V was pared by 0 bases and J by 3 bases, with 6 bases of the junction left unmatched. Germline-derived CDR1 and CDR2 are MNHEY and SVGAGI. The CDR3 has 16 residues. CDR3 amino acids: CASSYSASGANYEQYF. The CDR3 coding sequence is TGTGCCAGCAGTTACTCGGCTAGCGGGGCTAACTACGAGCAGTACTTC.

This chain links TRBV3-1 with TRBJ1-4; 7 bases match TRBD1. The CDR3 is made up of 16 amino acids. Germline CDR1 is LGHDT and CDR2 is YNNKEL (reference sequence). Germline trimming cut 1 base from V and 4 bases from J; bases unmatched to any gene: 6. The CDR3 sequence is CASSQGGRDSNEKLFF. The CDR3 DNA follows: TGTGCCAGCAGCCAAGGGGGCCGGGACAGTAATGAAAAACTGTTTTTT. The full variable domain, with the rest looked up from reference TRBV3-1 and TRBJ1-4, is DTAVSQTPKYLVTQMGNDKSIKCEQNLGHDTMYWYKQDSKKFLKIMFSYNNKELIINETVPNRFSPKSPDKAHLNLHINSLELGDSAVYFCASSQGGRDSNEKLFFGSGTQLSVL.

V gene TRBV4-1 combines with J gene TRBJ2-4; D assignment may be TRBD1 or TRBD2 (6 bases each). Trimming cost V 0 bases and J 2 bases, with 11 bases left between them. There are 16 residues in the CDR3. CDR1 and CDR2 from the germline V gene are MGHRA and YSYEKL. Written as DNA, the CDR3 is TGCGCCAGCAGCCAAGAACTGGGGGGCTCCAAAAACATTCAGTACTTC. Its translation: CASSQELGGSKNIQYF.

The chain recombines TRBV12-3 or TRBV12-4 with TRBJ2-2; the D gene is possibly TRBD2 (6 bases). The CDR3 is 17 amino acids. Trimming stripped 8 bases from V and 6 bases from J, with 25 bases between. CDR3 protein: CASCGDWGLLISGELFF. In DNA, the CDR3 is TGTGCCAGCTGTGGGGACTGGGGCCTTTTAATATCCGGGGAGCTGTTTTTT.

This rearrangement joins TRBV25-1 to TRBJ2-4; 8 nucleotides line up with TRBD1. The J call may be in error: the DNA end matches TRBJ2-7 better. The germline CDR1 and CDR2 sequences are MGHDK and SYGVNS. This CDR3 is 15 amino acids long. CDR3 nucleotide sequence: TGTGCCAGCAGTGATCCTAGACAGGGGTTGGGCGAGCAGTACTTC. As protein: CASSDPRQGLGEQYF.